Below are 32 T cell receptor beta chains sequenced from a single sample in a study of blood T cell repertoires in COVID-19. Repertoires were generated with immunoSEQ multiplex PCR, while TCRdb's copy carries only in-frame clones and drops some. The sample shows 110,000 to 150,000 clones, 70% to 90% of them seen only once. Sample: peripheral blood. These receptors were taken from a man aged 50-59 years with acute or convalescent COVID-19.

This clone was recorded only once. The J gene is TRBJ2-1, the V gene TRBV28, with D maybe TRBD2 (6 bases). V gave up 5 bases and J gave up 1 base, with 21 bases separating them. The CDR3 consists of 18 residues. Germline V gives CDR1 MDHEN, CDR2 SYDVKM. CDR3: CASSKEPLGGKSYNEQFF. The CDR3 bases are TGTGCCAGCAGTAAAGAACCCCTTGGGGGGAAATCCTACAATGAGCAGTTCTTC.

The CDR3 here is CASSKNGQGRQPQHF. The CDR3 DNA follows: TGTGCCAGTAGTAAAAACGGACAGGGCAGGCAGCCCCAGCATTTT. V and J are TRBV19 and TRBJ1-5, with TRBD1 identical over 8 bases. CDR3 size: 15 residues. With V trimmed by 4 bases and J by 7 bases, 9 bases remained unmatched. Per germline, CDR1 LNHDA and CDR2 SQIVND (reference sequence). The variable domain in full, with the rest retrieved from reference TRBV19 and TRBJ1-5, is DGGITQSPKYLFRKEGQNVTLSCEQNLNHDAMYWYRQDPGQGLRLIYYSQIVNDFQKGDIAEGYSVSREKKESFPLTVTSAQKNPTAFYLCASSKNGQGRQPQHFGDGTRLSIL.

In the case of this clone: At one end the junction does not follow the germline gene, possibly because of a read error. The rearrangement links TRBV7-7 to TRBJ2-1; TRBD2 agrees at 7 bases. The CDR3 loop spans 15 amino acids. The germline V gene encodes CDR1 SSHAT and CDR2 FNYEAQ (reference sequence). This chain's CDR3 is CASSPRDSGYNEQFF. In DNA, the CDR3 is TGTGCTAGCAGCCCCCGGGATAGCGGGTACAATGAGCAGTTCTTC.

The chain employs TRBV4-1 and TRBJ2-7; TRBD1 aligns across 7 bases. Germline CDR1 and CDR2: MGHRA and YSYEKL. V gave up 7 bases and J gave up 2 bases; unmatched junction bases: 11. The CDR3 spans 15 residues. This CDR3 reads CASNARDSETYEQYF. DNA of the CDR3: TGCGCCAGCAACGCAAGGGACAGCGAAACCTACGAGCAGTACTTC.

The chain uses TRBV19 and TRBJ2-4, with TRBD1 matching over 8 bases. The CDR3 sequence is 18 residues long. In germline, CDR1 is LNHDA, CDR2 SQIVND (reference sequence). J lost 1 base, V lost 1 base, and 9 bases had no gene match. In nucleotides, the CDR3 is TGTGCCAGTAGTATAGTCCCCCCAGGGGGCACGGCCAAAAACATTCAGTACTTC. Translating gives CASSIVPPGGTAKNIQYF.

This chain uses TRBV6-2 or TRBV6-3 with TRBJ2-7, with D unresolved. V dropped 6 bases and J dropped 4 bases, with 7 bases sitting between them. The CDR3 consists of 11 residues. CDR1 is MNHEY, CDR2 SVGEGT, per germline. DNA for the CDR3: TGTGCCAGCAGCCCCTTATACGAGCAGTACTTC. Translating gives CASSPLYEQYF.

This rearrangement joins TRBV6-2 or TRBV6-3 to TRBJ1-1; D remains unclear. From germline, CDR1 is MNHEY and CDR2 SVGEGT. The CDR3 totals 12 residues. Trimming left V 6 bases short and J 4 bases short, with 9 bases between. CDR3 loop: CASSLRGTEAFF. CDR3 sequence (DNA): TGTGCCAGCAGCCTAAGAGGCACTGAAGCTTTCTTT.

V and J are TRBV11-3 and TRBJ2-2, with 8 bases that match TRBD1. V was pared by 5 bases and J by 5 bases, with 7 bases of the junction left unmatched. Per germline, CDR1 SGHNT and CDR2 YENEEA. This CDR3 spans 15 amino acids. The CDR3 bases are TGTGCCAGCAGCCTTATCGGGACAGGTACCGGGGAGCTGTTTTTT. It encodes CASSLIGTGTGELFF.

This clone was observed a few times. V and J are TRBV2 and TRBJ1-2; TRBD1 aligns across 10 bases. Losses at the gene ends were 6 bases for V and 4 bases for J; bases not matched to a gene: 5. Per germline, CDR1 SNHLY and CDR2 FYNNEI. This CDR3 is 14 amino acids long. The CDR3 DNA follows: TGTGCCAGCAGCGAAAGGGACAGGGGCTATGGCTACACCTTC. It codes for CASSERDRGYGYTF. The full variable domain, in which reference TRBV2 and TRBJ1-2 provide the parts outside the CDR3, is EPEVTQTPSHQVTQMGQEVILRCVPISNHLYFYWYRQILGQKVEFLVSFYNNEISEKSEIFDDQFSVERPDGSNFTLKIRSTKLEDSAMYFCASSERDRGYGYTFGSGTRLTVV.

V gene TRBV5-4 combines with J gene TRBJ2-5; the D gene is possibly TRBD1 (5 bases). The germline V and J ends were trimmed by 4 bases and 7 bases, with 8 bases remaining between them. This CDR3 region has 11 residues. Germline V CDR1 and CDR2: SGHNT, YYREEE (reference sequence). The CDR3 here is CASSRTGTQYF. CDR3 DNA sequence: TGTGCCAGCAGCCGTACAGGGACCCAGTACTTC.

V is TRBV6-1 and J is TRBJ1-5; 7 positions agree with TRBD1. The trim removed 0 bases at V and 7 bases at J, leaving 12 bases unmatched. CDR1 and CDR2 (germline): MNHNS, SASEGT. The CDR3 is 17 residues long. The CDR3 sequence: CASSEAELQGMGQPQHF. The CDR3 DNA is TGTGCCAGCAGTGAAGCCGAACTACAGGGGATGGGACAGCCCCAGCATTTT.

V is TRBV2 and J is TRBJ1-3; 8 nucleotides agree with TRBD1. J gave up 3 bases and V 5 bases, and 3 bases lay outside the gene matches. The CDR3 extends over 14 amino acids. Germline V gene lookup returns CDR1 SNHLY and CDR2 FYNNEI. CDR3 protein: CASSSGQGGNTIYF. The CDR3 DNA is TGTGCCAGCAGTTCCGGACAGGGTGGAAACACCATATATTTT.

The rearrangement uses TRBV3-1 (or the pseudogene TRBV3-2) and TRBJ2-7; perhaps TRBD1 as D (5 bases). Germline V gene data show CDR1 as LGHDT and CDR2 as YNNKEL (reference sequence). The length of the CDR3 is 14 residues. Between the trimmed V and J ends, which lost 4 bases and 3 bases, there was a span of 13 bases. The CDR3: CASSLKRTFYEQYF. The CDR3 DNA sequence: TGTGCCAGCAGCCTTAAACGGACATTCTACGAGCAGTACTTC.

The chain joins TRBV6-5 to TRBJ2-7; tentatively, D is TRBD2 (5 bases). CDR3 length: 12 amino acids. The germline V gene has CDR1 MNHEY and CDR2 SVGAGI. Trimming pared 6 bases from V and 2 bases from J, leaving 8 bases between. The CDR3 coding sequence is TGTGCCAGCAGCCCCGGGACCTACGAGCAGTACTTC. Translating it yields CASSPGTYEQYF.

The chain carries TRBV30 and TRBJ2-3, with TRBD2 matching 8 bases. J lost 0 bases, V lost 1 base, and 9 bases had no gene match. Germline V CDR1 and CDR2: GTSNPN, SVGIG (reference sequence). The CDR3 spans 17 residues. CDR3: CAWSARTSLYSTDTQYF. In DNA, the CDR3 is TGTGCCTGGAGTGCCCGGACTAGCCTATATAGCACAGATACGCAGTATTTT.

The rearrangement joins TRBV29-1 to TRBJ1-6; D remains unclear. V was clipped by 7 bases and J by 7 bases, with 17 bases between them. The CDR3 contains 14 residues. Germline-derived CDR1 and CDR2 are SQVTM and ANQGSEA. The CDR3 coding sequence is TGCAGCGCTCGTGACGGGGTGGGGAATTCACCCCTCCACTTT. Translated: CSARDGVGNSPLHF.

The V call is TRBV28, the J call TRBJ2-7; 10 nucleotides align to TRBD1. The CDR3 runs to 17 residues. The V and J ends lost 10 bases and 0 bases, in that order; junction bases with no gene match: 15. Germline V gene sequence: CDR1 MDHEN, CDR2 SYDVKM. The CDR3, as DNA: TGTGCCACCGCCGGGACAGGGGCTCCTATGAGCTCCTACGAGCAGTACTTC. Its translation: CATAGTGAPMSSYEQYF. The full variable domain, with the rest looked up from reference TRBV28 and TRBJ2-7, is DVKVTQSSRYLVKRTGEKVFLECVQDMDHENMFWYRQDPGLGLRLIYFSYDVKMKEKGDIPEGYSVSREKKERFSLILESASTNQTSMYLCATAGTGAPMSSYEQYFGPGTRLTVT.

Notes on this clone: The same CDR3 is also encoded by other DNA sequences in this sample. This chain links TRBV27 with TRBJ2-1; D remains ambiguous. CDR1 is MNHEY, CDR2 SMNVEV, per germline (reference sequence). Trimming pared 4 bases from V and 0 bases from J, leaving 7 bases between. The CDR3 is made up of 14 amino acids. As DNA, the CDR3 is TGTGCCAGCAGTTCGGGTGGCTCCTACAATGAGCAGTTCTTC. This sequence encodes CASSSGGSYNEQFF.

This clone has only a few counts. The chain is built from TRBV7-9 and TRBJ1-2; the D is unclear. In germline, CDR1 is SEHNR, CDR2 FQNEAQ (reference sequence). V shed 1 base and J shed 6 bases, with 15 bases lying between them. This CDR3 has 15 amino acids. CDR3 coding DNA: TGTGCCAGCAGCTTAGTGTTCAGCTCTAGTCATGGCTACACCTTC. Translated, it gives CASSLVFSSSHGYTF.

The rearrangement joins TRBV18 to TRBJ2-7, with TRBD2 as a possible D gene (6 bases). CDR1 and CDR2 from the germline V gene are KGHSH and LQKENI. With 1 base removed from V and 7 bases from J, the gap between germline ends came to 20 bases. The length of the CDR3 is 16 residues. The CDR3 protein is CASSPLESSDSQEQYF. The DNA of the CDR3 is TGTGCCAGCTCACCACTCGAGTCTAGCGACAGTCAAGAGCAGTACTTC.

This chain uses TRBV30 with TRBJ1-3; D remains unclear. This CDR3 spans 15 amino acids. Between the trimmed V and J ends, which lost 2 bases and 0 bases, there was a span of 11 bases. Per germline, CDR1 GTSNPN and CDR2 SVGIG (reference sequence). In DNA form, the CDR3 reads TGTGCCTGGAGTTTGGCAAGTCTCTCTGGAAACACCATATATTTT. Its translation: CAWSLASLSGNTIYF.

The rearrangement uses TRBV6-5 and TRBJ1-1; 7 bases line up with TRBD1. Germline V gene sequence: CDR1 MNHEY, CDR2 SVGAGI. The CDR3 contains 15 residues. After removal of 0 bases from V and 9 bases from J, the junction contained 10 bases not matched to a gene. CDR3 nucleotides: TGTGCCAGCAGTTACTCGAGTCTAAGGGGGCAGCAAGCTTTCTTT. Translation gives CASSYSSLRGQQAFF.

V and J are TRBV5-6 and TRBJ2-3; maybe TRBD2 (5 bases). This CDR3 spans 15 amino acids. V lost 1 base and J lost 3, with 12 bases in between. Germline V lookup: CDR1 SGHDT, CDR2 YYEEEE. The CDR3, as DNA: TGTGCCAGCAGCTTGATAACTAGAGGAACAGATACGCAGTATTTT. Amino acid sequence: CASSLITRGTDTQYF.

This clone occurred once. The chain is built from TRBV3-1 (or the pseudogene TRBV3-2) and TRBJ1-2; D is unclear. Per germline, CDR1 LGHDT and CDR2 YNNKEL (reference sequence). The CDR3 totals 13 residues. Trimming removed 4 bases at V and 8 bases at J, with 14 bases between. The CDR3 sequence is CASSPAATLGYTF. The CDR3, as DNA: TGTGCCAGCAGCCCGGCGGCGACGTTGGGCTACACCTTC.

The CDR3 loop is CASRAGRGTDTQYF. The CDR3 nucleotides are TGTGCCAGTCGAGCGGGGAGGGGGACAGATACGCAGTATTTT. The rearrangement uses TRBV19 and TRBJ2-3; a weak D match, TRBD2 (7 bases). This CDR3 region has 14 residues. Germline assignment: CDR1 LNHDA and CDR2 SQIVND (reference sequence). Trimming cost V 8 bases and J 3 bases, with 15 bases left between them.

V and J are TRBV9 and TRBJ1-6, with TRBD1 matching over 9 bases. This CDR3 contains 16 residues. CDR1 is SGDLS, CDR2 YYNGEE, per germline. V lost 7 bases to trimming and J lost 7 bases; unmatched junction nucleotides: 12. CDR3 sequence: CASGEQGADWNSPLHF. The CDR3 region has the DNA TGTGCCAGCGGGGAACAGGGGGCGGATTGGAATTCACCCCTCCACTTT.

V and J are TRBV19 and TRBJ1-2; a possible D gene is TRBD1 (6 bases). The CDR3 is made up of 12 amino acids. The V gene's germline CDR1 is LNHDA and CDR2 SQIVND (reference sequence). The V end lost 6 bases, the J end lost 5 bases, and 10 bases lay between the germline ends. The CDR3 is CASRTGQYGYTF. The CDR3 DNA is TGTGCCAGTAGAACAGGGCAGTATGGCTACACCTTC.

V is TRBV3-1 (or the pseudogene TRBV3-2) and J is TRBJ2-7; 8 nucleotides align to TRBD2. CDR3 length: 15 amino acids. The germline V gene has CDR1 LGHDT and CDR2 YNNKEL (reference sequence). Germline trimming cut 3 bases from V and 5 bases from J; bases unmatched to any gene: 9. The CDR3 nucleotides read TGTGCCAGCAGCCAGGTTAGCGGGGTGGACGACGAGCAGTACTTC. This encodes CASSQVSGVDDEQYF.

Concerning this clone: Its ends do not fully match the called genes, so a read error is possible. This chain joins TRBV3-1 (or the pseudogene TRBV3-2) and TRBJ1-6; 7 bases match TRBD1. The germline gives CDR1 LGHDT, CDR2 YNNKEL (reference sequence). The length of the CDR3 is 15 residues. CDR3 nucleotides: TGTGCCAGCAGTCAAGACAGGGTCCGTAATTCACCCCTCCACTTT. This gives the protein CASSQDRVRNSPLHF.

The V and J genes are TRBV6-1 and TRBJ1-4, with D hard to call. This CDR3 has 15 amino acids. V was pared by 2 bases and J by 8 bases, with 15 bases between. From germline, CDR1 is MNHNS and CDR2 SASEGT. DNA for the CDR3: TGTGCCAGCAGTGAATCCTCCCATGCAGGAGAAAAACTGTTTTTT. It translates to CASSESSHAGEKLFF.

This sequence joins TRBV5-6 and TRBJ1-1; no firm D call. V was cut by 6 bases and J by 2 bases, with 5 bases left in between. The CDR3 is 11 residues long. Germline V CDR1 and CDR2: SGHDT, YYEEEE. DNA of the CDR3: TGTGCCAGCAACAAAAACACTGAAGCTTTCTTT. This gives the protein CASNKNTEAFF.

CDR3 DNA: TGTGCCAGCAGTCCGTTATCGGATACGCAGTATTTT. Amino acids: CASSPLSDTQYF. The V call is TRBV6-5, the J call TRBJ2-3; D ambiguous. V gave up 5 bases and J gave up 6 bases, with 9 bases separating them. Germline V lookup: CDR1 MNHEY, CDR2 SVGAGI. The CDR3 length is 12 residues.